The text below deals with one TCR beta chain. This clonotype came up a few times. Its recognized antigen is unknown. No much larger clonotype is one base removed from it; base qualities were not supplied. This record comes from a study of T cells in Graves' hyperthyroidism and ophthalmopathy (dated by TCRdb to between 2019 and 2020). With regard to the full study: Peripheral blood was collected at initial diagnosis, before any treatment. TCR V-J signatures able to tell the groups apart were searched for in a discovery cohort of approximately 95 patients, of whom over 40 had Graves' ophthalmopathy and roughly 57 had stable Graves' hyperthyroidism. Prospective prediction of ophthalmopathy was tested in an independent validation cohort consisting of 18 to 20 hyperthyroidism patients and 15 to 17 patients who later progressed to ophthalmopathy. The 90 to 100 discovery patients were randomly split 7:3 into training and test sets. In roughly six Graves' hyperthyroidism patients, the study also compared T-cell repertoires from thyroid tissue with T-cell repertoires from blood. After sampling, hyperthyroidism patients received methimazole starting at 30 mg daily, and ophthalmopathy patients received high-dose intravenous methylprednisolone. According to the paper, TCR Vbeta CDR3 sequencing was carried out on 135 peripheral blood samples, which came from 40 to 45 ophthalmopathy, some 73 hyperthyroidism and approximately 17 progressor patients.

Stable Graves' hyperthyroidism was defined as no progression to ophthalmopathy during 18 months of follow-up. The hyperthyroidism patients were between 18 and 65 years old and newly diagnosed, with a disease duration of less than 2 months. Any patient with an uncontrolled infection, another autoimmune disease, pregnancy or lactation was excluded. Diagnoses were based on clinical symptoms, serum thyroxine and TRAb, thyroid ultrasound and orbital computed tomography. PBMCs were isolated from 8 to 10 ml of fresh peripheral blood by Ficoll-Paque density gradient centrifugation. Total RNA was extracted with Trizol reagent, and quality was checked on an Agilent 2100 Bioanalyzer. The TCR beta CDR3 regions were amplified from the RNA transcripts. A first-round RT-PCR of the TCR CDR3 used the HTBI primer set with the Qiagen OneStep RT-PCR kit. Libraries were constructed in a second round of multiplex PCR, after which size selection and purification were performed. The libraries were sequenced on an Illumina HiSeq2000 using paired-end 100 bp reads. In the authors' own workflow: SOAPnuke was used to process the raw data, with reads discarded if the reads contained adapters or uncalled bases, had a mean Phred below 15, or lacked an exact constant-primer or identifier match. COPE v1.2.5 was used to merge the high-quality paired reads, and each unique nucleotide sequence was defined as a clonotype. MiTCR v1.1 was used to align the clonotypes against IMGT TRBV, TRBD and TRBJ reference segments. Only V-J combinations with frequency above 0.0001, covering about 99% of repertoires, were analysed. The TCS score was defined as the ratio of F50 (clonal expansion) to E x V (chaos), calculated using BLOSUM62-based TCRdist between CDR3 peptides within each V-J. Welch's t-statistics and random forest reduced around 510 V-J features to about 13, which were used in a naive Bayes classifier (R e1071). TCRdb's own reprocessing of the public reads used fastp at Q25 and MiXCR and kept productive beta chains. CDR3 protein duplicates are merged, each entry listing the most common genes and DNA. TCRdb's processing, not the study's, gives the V and J calls here. Counted in this sample were some 200,000 distinct CDR3 sequences; roughly 17% of them appeared once. The top ten constitute 50% of the sample.

The study at large found these results: Blood samples also contained most of the expanded thyroid clonotypes (frequency above 0.001), which suggests that blood repertoires may reflect thyroid immune responses. During validation, the model predicted progression to ophthalmopathy a median of about 6.3 months ahead of onset, with around 65% sensitivity and around 73% specificity. In cross-validation, a model built on a 13 V-J signature told ophthalmopathy apart from stable hyperthyroidism with approximately 90% sensitivity and 81% to 82% specificity, and in testing the same model reached 80%/75%. No statistical method was used to fix the sample size in advance, and group allocation was not hidden from the investigators.

Specimen: blood. This receptor was obtained from a man between 45 and 60 years old with Graves' hyperthyroidism.

The nucleotides read TGTGCCAGTAGAGGGACTGATCACAATGAGCAGTTCTTC. This translates into CASRGTDHNEQFF. The sequence is built from TRBV19 and TRBJ2-1; a weak D assignment points to TRBD2 (6 bases agree). The germline V gene encodes CDR1 LNHDA and CDR2 SQIVND (reference sequence). Spanning cysteine to phenylalanine, the CDR3 consists of 13 amino acids. Of the read, only the CDR3 DNA is kept; its 39 bases are in frame from base 1. The V and J ends are trimmed by 6 bases and 5 bases, leaving 11 bases between them.